The next 19 T cell receptor beta chains were all read from a single sample in a study of T cells in Graves' hyperthyroidism and ophthalmopathy. Amplified TCR beta CDR3 regions derived from RNA transcripts. TCR CDR3 regions were first amplified by RT-PCR with HTBI primers. MiXCR, applied by TCRdb to the multiplex PCR reads, yields one record per CDR3 protein. The sample lists about 510,000 distinct CDR3 sequences; about 14% were seen once. The sequencing input was blood. The origin of the receptors is a woman between 35 and 50 years old with Graves' hyperthyroidism.

This clonotype was seen repeatedly, ten times or more. V gene TRBV6-5 combines with J gene TRBJ2-5; 10 positions agree with TRBD2. This CDR3 is built from 16 residues. Germline V gives CDR1 MNHEY, CDR2 SVGAGI. The junction had 4 bases not matched to a gene; V was cut back by 1 base and J by 2 bases. CDR3 DNA: TGTGCCAGCAGTTACTTCCGGACTAGCGGACAAGAGACCCAGTACTTC. Translating gives CASSYFRTSGQETQYF.

This clonotype came up many times. The chain uses TRBV12-3 or TRBV12-4 and TRBJ2-7; 9 bases map to TRBD1. The CDR3 covers 14 residues. Trimming removed 6 bases from V and 6 bases from J; junction bases left unmatched: 9. CDR3 nucleotide sequence: TGTGCCAGCAGACTTGGGACAGGGTCCCGCGAGCAGTACTTC. Protein product: CASRLGTGSREQYF.

This clonotype was counted ten times or more. The chain has TRBV12-3 or TRBV12-4 and TRBJ2-6; maybe TRBD2 (7 bases). Deletions cut 5 bases from V and 2 bases from J, with 19 bases between. The CDR3 is 18 amino acids. CDR3 sequence reads: CASSAPIGGLAGANVLTF. The CDR3 coding sequence is TGTGCCAGCAGTGCCCCGATCGGGGGGCTTGCTGGGGCCAACGTCCTGACTTTC.

This clonotype came up many times. This CDR3 is CASSQHSVEGNTIYF. CDR3 DNA: TGTGCCAGCAGCCAACATTCGGTGGAGGGAAACACCATATATTTT. The rearrangement joins TRBV3-1 to TRBJ1-3; no clear D gene. Trimming took 2 bases from V and 4 from J, leaving 12 bases between them. Germline V CDR1 and CDR2: LGHDT, YNNKEL (reference sequence). The CDR3 consists of 15 residues.

This clonotype has just a few counts. The CDR3 DNA reads TGCGCCAGCAGCCAAGCGATCCCCGGGACTACGAACACCGGGGAGCTGTTTTTT. Translating it yields CASSQAIPGTTNTGELFF. This sequence joins TRBV4-1 and TRBJ2-2; 7 positions agree with TRBD2. With V trimmed by 1 base and J by 0 bases, 8 bases remained unmatched. This CDR3 spans 18 amino acids. Germline V gives CDR1 MGHRA, CDR2 YSYEKL.

This clonotype was seen many times. The V call is TRBV28, the J call TRBJ1-4; D is uncertain. The CDR3 loop spans 14 amino acids. V dropped 2 bases and J dropped 0 bases, with 4 bases sitting between them. Germline CDR1 reads MDHEN; CDR2 reads SYDVKM. The CDR3 coding sequence is TGTGCCAGCAGTTTACCAACAACTAATGAAAAACTGTTTTTT. Translating it yields CASSLPTTNEKLFF.

This clonotype was counted ten times or more. The V gene is TRBV3-1, the J gene TRBJ2-3; no clear D. Trimming cost V 6 bases and J 0 bases, with 10 bases left between them. CDR1 and CDR2 (germline): LGHDT, YNNKEL (reference sequence). This CDR3 has 14 amino acids. CDR3 DNA sequence: TGTGCCAGCAGTCGGACCCTAAGCACAGATACGCAGTATTTT. This encodes CASSRTLSTDTQYF.

V and J are TRBV2 and TRBJ2-7, with D perhaps being TRBD1 or TRBD2 (5 bases each). V lost 7 bases and J 7 bases, leaving 14 bases between the germline ends. Per the germline V gene, CDR1 is SNHLY and CDR2 is FYNNEI. The CDR3 covers 12 residues. In DNA, the CDR3 is TGTGCCAGCAATCTCTGGGGACGGGAGCAGTACTTC. Protein product: CASNLWGREQYF.

In this sample, this clonotype turned up many times. As DNA, the CDR3 is TGTGCCAGCAGTTTAGGGGACAGCCTGACCTACGAGCAGTACTTC. The encoded protein is CASSLGDSLTYEQYF. The genes are TRBV28 and TRBJ2-7, with 7 bases matching TRBD1. This CDR3 has 15 amino acids. From germline, CDR1 is MDHEN and CDR2 SYDVKM. J was trimmed by 2 bases and V by 2 bases; bases with no gene match: 6.

This clonotype was picked up many times. The chain has TRBV5-5 and TRBJ2-5, with TRBD1 matching 8 bases. CDR3 length: 16 residues. Trimming took 0 bases from V and 5 from J; bases not matched to a gene: 9. The germline V gene encodes CDR1 SGHKS and CDR2 YYEKEE (reference sequence). CDR3 region: CASSLGGTGGRETQYF. CDR3 in DNA: TGTGCCAGCAGCTTGGGTGGTACAGGGGGACGGGAGACCCAGTACTTC.

This clonotype occurred once. The gene calls are TRBV6-2 or TRBV6-3 and TRBJ2-3; D unresolved. Trimming cost V 7 bases and J 4 bases, with 12 bases left between them. This CDR3 contains 13 residues. Germline CDR1 and CDR2: MNHEY and SVGEGT. CDR3 DNA: TGTGCCAGCACCCAGCCAATCTCAGATACGCAGTATTTT. Protein sequence: CASTQPISDTQYF.

V gene TRBV20-1 combines with J gene TRBJ2-1, with a possible D match to TRBD2 (7 bases). The ends were cut back, 6 bases at V and 0 bases at J, with 18 bases in the middle. Germline CDR1 and CDR2: DFQATT and SNEGSKA (reference sequence). This CDR3 is built from 16 residues. Here the CDR3 reads CSAEGGEANSYNEQFF. The CDR3 DNA is TGCAGTGCCGAGGGGGGGGAGGCCAACTCCTACAATGAGCAGTTCTTC.

This clonotype was found many times. The chain links TRBV13 to TRBJ2-7; D might be TRBD2 (5 bases). The V end lost 5 bases, the J end lost 6 bases, and 17 bases lay between the germline ends. CDR3 length equals 14 residues. Germline V gives CDR1 PRHDT, CDR2 FYEKMQ (reference sequence). The CDR3 is CASSVLESDREQYF. The CDR3 region has the DNA TGTGCCAGCAGCGTACTAGAGTCGGATCGCGAGCAGTACTTC.

This clonotype was seen at least ten times. The CDR3 sequence: CASSLGVGGTYEQYF. DNA of the CDR3: TGCGCCAGCAGCTTGGGGGTAGGGGGAACCTACGAGCAGTACTTC. V usage is TRBV5-1 and J usage is TRBJ2-7; D may be TRBD1 (6 bases). CDR3 size: 15 residues. The germline V gene has CDR1 SGHRS and CDR2 YFSETQ. V was pared by 0 bases and J by 2 bases, with 12 bases between.

A few counts support this clonotype. The chain joins TRBV20-1 to TRBJ2-1; 10 nucleotides agree with TRBD2. This CDR3 region has 16 residues. V trimming: 4 bases; J trimming: 3 bases; junction bases outside the gene matches: 9. Per germline, CDR1 DFQATT and CDR2 SNEGSKA (reference sequence). The CDR3 loop is CSAIVLAGVIYNEQFF. CDR3 bases: TGCAGTGCTATAGTTCTAGCGGGAGTTATCTACAATGAGCAGTTCTTC.

The rearrangement joins TRBV29-1 to TRBJ1-3, with a weak D call TRBD1 (6 bases). This CDR3 has 14 residues. CDR1 is SQVTM and CDR2 is ANQGSEA in the germline V gene. Trimming left V 8 bases short and J 3 bases short, with 17 bases between. CDR3: CSIWQGSGGNTIYF. As DNA, the CDR3 is TGCAGCATATGGCAGGGGTCCGGTGGAAACACCATATATTTT.

Ten or more counts support this clonotype. The rearrangement links TRBV3-1 to TRBJ2-1, with D maybe TRBD2 (5 bases). Germline loops: CDR1 LGHDT, CDR2 YNNKEL (reference sequence). V lost 2 bases, J lost 8 bases, and 16 bases lay in between. This CDR3 spans 15 amino acids. The CDR3 loop reads CASSQFPPWEYEQFF. The CDR3 nucleotides read TGTGCCAGCAGCCAATTCCCCCCCTGGGAGTATGAGCAGTTCTTC.

This clonotype was observed many times. This sequence joins TRBV6-2 or TRBV6-3 and TRBJ2-7, with 7 bases lining up with TRBD1. CDR3 length: 15 residues. V lost 7 bases and J lost 0; bases outside the gene matches: 9. Germline V gene lookup returns CDR1 MNHEY and CDR2 SVGEGT. The CDR3 nucleotides are TGTGCCAGCAACGAAGGGGCAGGGGGCTCCTACGAGCAGTACTTC. It specifies CASNEGAGGSYEQYF.

This chain connects TRBV20-1 to TRBJ2-7; 8 bases are a match to TRBD2. The germline V gene encodes CDR1 DFQATT and CDR2 SNEGSKA (reference sequence). The V gene end was trimmed by 4 bases and the J gene end by 4 bases; junction bases not matched to a gene: 12. The CDR3 extends over 15 amino acids. CDR3 protein: CSAISGLVFTYEQYF. The CDR3 nucleotides read TGCAGTGCTATCTCGGGACTAGTCTTTACTTACGAGCAGTACTTC.